This T cell receptor (beta chain) was sequenced during a study of cytomegalovirus exposure and HLA in healthy donors. A note on this clone: Its matching antigen is unknown.

Both 60 Vbeta primers and 13 Jbeta primers went into the PCR. The protocol was immunoSEQ multiplex PCR, while the TCRdb copy is restricted to in-frame clones and leaves out a portion. The sample contains around 96,000 clones, around 74% of which appear only once. The CDR3 length is 16 residues. Germline lookup yields CDR1 SGHTS and CDR2 YDEGEE. After removal of 4 bases from V and 7 bases from J, the junction contained 11 bases not matched to a gene. Likely unrecorded immune exposures existed in these nominally healthy donors. General study findings and limits: Compared with the roughly 670-donor mean, an Asian-associated ancestry cluster reportedly had fewer N-insertions, according to a later analysis. A later look showed TCR association rates differing by HLA locus, highest for DRB1 and lowest for HLA-C.

The chain couples TRBV5-8 to TRBJ1-6; 7 bases are a match to TRBD1. The specimen sequenced was PBMCs. This clonotype was sampled from a man under 40 in good health and CMV-seropositive. The CDR3 loop is CASSHQTGAANSPLHF. CDR3 nucleotides: TGTGCCAGCAGCCATCAAACAGGGGCGGCGAATTCACCCCTCCACTTT.